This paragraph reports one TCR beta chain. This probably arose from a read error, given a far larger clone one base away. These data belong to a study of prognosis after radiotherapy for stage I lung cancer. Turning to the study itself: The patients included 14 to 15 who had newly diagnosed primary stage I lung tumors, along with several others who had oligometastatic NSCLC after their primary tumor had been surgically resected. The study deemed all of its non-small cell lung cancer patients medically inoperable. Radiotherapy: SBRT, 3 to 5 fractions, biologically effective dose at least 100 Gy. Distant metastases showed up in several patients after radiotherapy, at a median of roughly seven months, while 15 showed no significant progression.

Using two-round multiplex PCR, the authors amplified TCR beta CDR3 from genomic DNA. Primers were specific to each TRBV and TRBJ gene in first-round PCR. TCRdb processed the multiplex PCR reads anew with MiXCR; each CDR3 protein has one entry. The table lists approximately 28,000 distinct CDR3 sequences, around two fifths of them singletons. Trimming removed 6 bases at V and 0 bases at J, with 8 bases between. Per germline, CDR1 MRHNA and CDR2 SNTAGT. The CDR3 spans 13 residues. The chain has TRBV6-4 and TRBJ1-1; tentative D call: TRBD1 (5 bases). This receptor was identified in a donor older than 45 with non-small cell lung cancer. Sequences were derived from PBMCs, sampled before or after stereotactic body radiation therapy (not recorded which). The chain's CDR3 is CASSSGLNTEAFF. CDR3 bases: TGTGCCAGCAGCTCAGGGTTGAACACTGAAGCTTTCTTT.